This TCR beta chain derives from a study of T cells after yellow fever vaccination (dated by TCRdb to about 2019). Notes on the research overall: The SMART-Seq v4 Ultra Low Input RNA kit was used to prepare libraries from fractions with low cell numbers. Bulk TCR alpha and beta repertoires were sequenced longitudinally to track T-cell clones before and after primary and booster YFV17D yellow fever vaccination. Two healthy male donors, one aged 18 to 30 and one aged 30 to 40 years, made up the cohort. Blood was drawn at multiple timepoints before and after primary and secondary immunization, with bulk PBMC replicates and cell subsets isolated. Overall study outcomes, separate from this receptor: Compared with the primary T-cell response, the secondary T-cell response was faster but weaker, reaching its peak on day 5 rather than on day 15. Only a couple of donors were included in the study, so the extent to which the findings can be generalized is limited. A small share of clonotypes was detected in both CD4 and CD8 compartments, with the overlap likely arising from convergent recombination. FACS-sorted repertoires could contain abundant contaminating clonotypes from the bulk population, so computational filtering was required. Most clones expanded after primary vaccination were re-detected after the booster (96% of CD4 and 88% of CD8), suggesting broad memory maintenance.

TCR cDNA was made using 5'RACE template switching, a step that added a universal primer site and unique molecular identifiers. cDNA synthesis was primed from both the TCR alpha and TCR beta constant segments. Library amplification involved two PCR steps, and the second step added sample barcodes and sequencing adapters. Sequencing of the libraries was done on either Illumina HiSeq 2500 (2x100 bp) or NovaSeq (2x150 bp). From the authors' description of their analysis: Demultiplexing of reads and collapsing into UMI consensus sequences were performed with MIGEC, and V(D)J alignment was carried out with MiXCR. Vaccine-responding clonotypes were identified with edgeR using replicate PBMC samples, with FDR below 0.01 and a log2 fold change above 5 up to day 15 being required. Bulk clonotypes were assigned CD4 or CD8 identity according to which sequenced CD4 or CD8 repertoire held them at higher abundance. TCRdb applied fastp at Q25 and MiXCR to the public reads, then kept only in-frame beta chains. Merged by CDR3 protein, the rows form single entries marked with the most common genes and DNA. These V and J calls originate from TCRdb's pipeline instead of the authors' own analysis. Present in this sample are about 74,000 distinct CDR3 sequences, more than 5.5% of which were seen just once. Roughly a third of the sample is in the top ten clones.

What this sample's treatment or condition label stands for: live attenuated yellow fever vaccine strain. PBMCs were isolated from peripheral blood using a standard Ficoll-Paque protocol. CD4 and CD8 T-cell fractions were isolated with Dynabeads CD4 and CD8 positive selection kits. RNA was extracted with TriZol from bulk PBMCs, CD4 and CD8 fractions, and dextramer-positive and dextramer-negative fractions. This clonotype was seen repeatedly, ten times or more. The clone's antigen remains unknown. No base quality values were provided; no much bigger clone lies one nucleotide off. Via the germline V gene, CDR1 is SGHRS and CDR2 YFSETQ. The CDR3 goes from the cysteine to the phenylalanine over 19 residues. The kept DNA is CDR3 alone, 57 bases in frame from the first base. Trimming leaves V shorter by 3 bases and J shorter by 6 bases, with the junction holding 15 bases beyond the gene matches.

The TCR was taken from a young man who received the YFV17D yellow fever vaccine. The material sequenced was CD8+ T cells sorted from PBMCs, taken 5 days after the first yellow fever vaccination. The chain was built from TRBV5-1 and TRBJ2-2; 12 middle bases align to TRBD2. CDR3 sequence: CASSSELAGGLGSAGELFF. The base sequence is TGCGCCAGCAGCTCGGAACTAGCGGGGGGACTTGGATCCGCCGGGGAGCTGTTTTTT. With the rest looked up from the reference TRBV5-1 and TRBJ2-2 genes rather than sequenced, the full variable domain is KAGVTQTPRYLIKTRGQQVTLSCSPISGHRSVSWYQQTPGQGLQFLFEYFSETQRNKGNFPGRFSGRQFSNSRSEMNVSTLELGDSALYLCASSSELAGGLGSAGELFFGEGSRLTVL.